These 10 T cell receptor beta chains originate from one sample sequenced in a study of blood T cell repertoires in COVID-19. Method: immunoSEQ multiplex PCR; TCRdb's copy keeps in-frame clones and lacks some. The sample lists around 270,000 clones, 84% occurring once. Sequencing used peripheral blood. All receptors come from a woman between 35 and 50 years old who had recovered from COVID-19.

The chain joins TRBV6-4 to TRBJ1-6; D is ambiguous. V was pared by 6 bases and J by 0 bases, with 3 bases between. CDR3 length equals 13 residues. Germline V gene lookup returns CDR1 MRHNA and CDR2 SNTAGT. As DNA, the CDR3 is TGTGCCAGCAGCAGCTCCTATAATTCACCCCTCCACTTT. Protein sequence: CASSSSYNSPLHF.

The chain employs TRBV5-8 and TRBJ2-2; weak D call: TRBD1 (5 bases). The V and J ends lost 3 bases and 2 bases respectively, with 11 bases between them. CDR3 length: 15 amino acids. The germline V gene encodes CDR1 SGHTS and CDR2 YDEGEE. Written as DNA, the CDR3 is TGTGCCAGCAGCTACAAACAGGATAACACCGGGGAGCTGTTTTTT. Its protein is CASSYKQDNTGELFF.

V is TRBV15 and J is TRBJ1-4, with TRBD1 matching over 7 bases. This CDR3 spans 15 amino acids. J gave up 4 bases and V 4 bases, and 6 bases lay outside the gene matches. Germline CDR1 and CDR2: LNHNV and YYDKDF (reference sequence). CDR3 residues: CATSTRGLGNEKLFF. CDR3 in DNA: TGTGCCACCAGCACTAGGGGGCTGGGTAATGAAAAACTGTTTTTT.

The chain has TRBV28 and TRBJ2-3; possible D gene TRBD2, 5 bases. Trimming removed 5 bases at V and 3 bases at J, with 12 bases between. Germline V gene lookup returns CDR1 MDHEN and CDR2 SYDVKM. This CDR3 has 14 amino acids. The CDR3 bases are TGTGCCAGCAGTCCGCAACTAGGGACAGATACGCAGTATTTT. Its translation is CASSPQLGTDTQYF.

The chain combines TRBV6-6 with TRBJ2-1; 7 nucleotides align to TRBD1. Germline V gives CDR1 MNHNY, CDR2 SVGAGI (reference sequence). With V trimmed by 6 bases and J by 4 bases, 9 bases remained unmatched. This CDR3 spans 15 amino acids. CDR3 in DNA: TGTGCCAGCAGAGATACAGGGGACCATTACAATGAGCAGTTCTTC. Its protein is CASRDTGDHYNEQFF.

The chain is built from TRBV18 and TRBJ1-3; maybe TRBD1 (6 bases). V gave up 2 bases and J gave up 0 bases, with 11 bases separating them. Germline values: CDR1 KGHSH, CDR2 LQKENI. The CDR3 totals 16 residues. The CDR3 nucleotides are TGTGCCAGCTCACCAAACACAGGGACCTCTGGAAACACCATATATTTT. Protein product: CASSPNTGTSGNTIYF.

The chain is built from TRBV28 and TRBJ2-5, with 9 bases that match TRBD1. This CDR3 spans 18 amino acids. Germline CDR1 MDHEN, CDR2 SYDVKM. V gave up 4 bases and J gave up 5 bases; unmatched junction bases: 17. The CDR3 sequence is CASSWNRGPLIRRETQYF. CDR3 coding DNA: TGTGCCAGCAGTTGGAACAGGGGGCCTTTAATAAGGAGGGAGACCCAGTACTTC.

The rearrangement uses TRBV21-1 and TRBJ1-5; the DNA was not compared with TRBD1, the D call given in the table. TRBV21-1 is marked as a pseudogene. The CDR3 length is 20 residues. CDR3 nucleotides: TGTGCCAGCAGATCGGCGACGATCCGGGACATCCCCCGAATGGGTCAGCCCCAGCATTTT. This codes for CASRSATIRDIPRMGQPQHF.

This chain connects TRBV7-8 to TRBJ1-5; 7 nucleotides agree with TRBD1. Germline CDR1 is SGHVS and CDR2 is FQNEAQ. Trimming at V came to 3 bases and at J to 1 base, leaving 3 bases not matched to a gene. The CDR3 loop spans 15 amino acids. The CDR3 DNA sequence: TGTGCCAGCAGCTTGTACAGGGGAAGCAATCAGCCCCAGCATTTT. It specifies CASSLYRGSNQPQHF.

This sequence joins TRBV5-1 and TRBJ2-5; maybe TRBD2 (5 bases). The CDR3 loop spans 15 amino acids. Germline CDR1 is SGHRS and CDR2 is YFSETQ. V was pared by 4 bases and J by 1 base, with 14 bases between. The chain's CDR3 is CASSTRGSPQETQYF. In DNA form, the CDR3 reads TGCGCCAGCAGCACACGGGGATCTCCCCAAGAGACCCAGTACTTC.